What follows are 21 T cell receptor beta chains derived from one specimen sequenced in a study of T cell repertoires in cytomegalovirus infection. TCRdb fed the reads into MiXCR, producing one record per CDR3 protein. The sample contains a few hundred thousand distinct CDR3 sequences, around 35% of which appear only once. No antigen has been identified for these receptors. The specimen comprised cultured PBMCs, sampled from culture after CMV antigen stimulation. The source is a human donor in good health (CMV status not recorded). Some clones in this sample may be carry-over from other donors' samples.

This clonotype was counted ten times or more. The chain has TRBV7-2 and TRBJ1-2; 10 bases match TRBD1. Germline V gene lookup returns CDR1 SGHTA and CDR2 FQGNSA. Unmatched junction bases numbered 15, after V lost 4 bases and J lost 4 bases. There are 18 residues in the CDR3. The CDR3: CASSSSTGGARRFYGYTF. In nucleotides, the CDR3 is TGTGCCAGCAGCTCCTCGACAGGGGGCGCAAGAAGGTTCTATGGCTACACCTTC.

This clonotype was detected only a few times. DNA of the CDR3: TGTGCCAGCAGCCCTCTCTCCGCGTACAATGAGCAGTTCTTC. The encoded protein is CASSPLSAYNEQFF. The V call is TRBV11-2, the J call TRBJ2-1; D gene ambiguous. Germline V lookup: CDR1 SGHAT, CDR2 FQNNGV. The CDR3 consists of 14 residues. Trimming removed 5 bases at V and 4 bases at J, with 12 bases between.

The V and J genes are TRBV24-1 and TRBJ2-1, with 9 bases fitting TRBD1. Germline CDR1 KGHDR, CDR2 SFDVKD. This CDR3 contains 17 residues. The J segment lost 8 bases and the V segment lost 0 bases, leaving 10 bases of the junction unmatched. The CDR3 protein is CATSDLVRGTGRDEQFF. The CDR3 DNA follows: TGTGCCACCAGTGATTTGGTGAGGGGGACAGGGAGGGATGAGCAGTTCTTC.

This clonotype came up many times. This chain uses TRBV7-6 with TRBJ2-7; 9 bases are shared with TRBD1. Germline CDR1 SGHVS, CDR2 FNYEAQ. The CDR3 extends over 16 amino acids. V lost 3 bases and J lost 2; bases outside the gene matches: 8. The CDR3 DNA is TGTGCCAGCAGCTTTGGAACCGGGACAGGGACCTACGAGCAGTACTTC. Translation gives CASSFGTGTGTYEQYF.

This clonotype was detected only a few times. This rearrangement joins TRBV5-4 to TRBJ2-1, with 9 bases fitting TRBD1. This CDR3 comprises 15 residues. With V trimmed by 4 bases and J by 4 bases, 6 bases remained unmatched. Germline CDR1 is SGHNT and CDR2 is YYREEE (reference sequence). CDR3 bases: TGTGCCAGCAGCGGGGGACAGGGTCGGTACAATGAGCAGTTCTTC. Its translation: CASSGGQGRYNEQFF.

This clonotype was seen a handful of times. The chain uses TRBV12-3 or TRBV12-4 and TRBJ1-4; D uncertain. Trimming shortened V by 6 bases and J by 12 bases, and 14 bases separated the two germline ends. There are 12 residues in the CDR3. The CDR3 nucleotides read TGTGCCAGCAGCCAAGAGAAGTCGGAACTGTTTTTT. Protein product: CASSQEKSELFF.

This clonotype came up a few times. The chain employs TRBV12-3 or TRBV12-4 and TRBJ1-4; D uncertain. Trimming took off 6 bases at V and 6 bases at J, with 5 bases between the two ends. The CDR3 consists of 11 residues. CDR3 DNA sequence: TGTGCCAGCAGCCTGTATGAAAAACTGTTTTTT. It encodes CASSLYEKLFF.

This clonotype turned up a few times. V usage is TRBV20-1 and J usage is TRBJ1-1; possibly TRBD1 for D (5 bases). Looked up from germline, CDR1 is DFQATT and CDR2 is SNEGSKA (reference sequence). This CDR3 has 12 residues. Trimming removed 3 bases at V and 4 bases at J, with 9 bases between. CDR3 sequence (DNA): TGCAGTGCTAGGGGACTGATCACTGAAGCTTTCTTT. The encoded protein is CSARGLITEAFF.

Only a few counts were recorded for this clonotype. The J gene is TRBJ1-5, the V gene TRBV12-5, with D perhaps matching TRBD1 (5 bases). This CDR3 is 17 amino acids long. Germline V CDR1 and CDR2: LGHNT, FRNRAP. Trimming took off 0 bases at V and 1 base at J, with 13 bases between the two ends. CDR3: CASGLVLAGSSNQPQHF. The CDR3 coding sequence is TGTGCTAGTGGTTTGGTACTCGCAGGGTCGAGCAATCAGCCCCAGCATTTT.

The chain carries TRBV6-2 or TRBV6-3 and TRBJ2-7; 9 nucleotides align to TRBD2. Germline assignment: CDR1 MNHEY and CDR2 SVGEGT. There are 15 residues in the CDR3. With 5 bases clipped from V and 6 bases from J, the junction kept 11 bases outside the gene matches. CDR3 in DNA: TGTGCCAGCAGTCTACATAGCGGGAGTTTGGTCGAGCAGTACTTC. Its protein product is CASSLHSGSLVEQYF.

The chain recombines TRBV5-1 with TRBJ1-6; the D gene is possibly TRBD1 (5 bases). The CDR3 has 14 amino acids. Germline-derived CDR1 and CDR2 are SGHRS and YFSETQ. V was shortened by 2 bases and J by 9 bases, with 12 bases between the two germline ends. In nucleotides, the CDR3 is TGCGCCAGCAGCTTCGGCCAGGGTGGTTCACCCCTCCACTTT. Translated: CASSFGQGGSPLHF.

This clonotype was counted once. J is TRBJ2-2 and V is TRBV6-6, with unresolved D. Trimming removed 6 bases from V and 7 bases from J, with 9 bases in between. From germline, CDR1 is MNHNY and CDR2 SVGAGI (reference sequence). CDR3 length equals 12 residues. In nucleotides, the CDR3 is TGTGCCAGCAGCCCCCCCGACGGGGAGCTGTTTTTT. Translated, it gives CASSPPDGELFF.

The chain has TRBV28 and TRBJ1-2; D unresolved. Per germline, CDR1 MDHEN and CDR2 SYDVKM. The CDR3 loop spans 13 amino acids. V gave up 0 bases and J gave up 2 bases, with 4 bases separating them. The CDR3 DNA reads TGTGCCAGCAGTTTATGGACAAACTATGGCTACACCTTC. This translates into CASSLWTNYGYTF.

This clonotype has just a few counts. The CDR3 nucleotides are TGTGCCAGCAGCCTATCTCGGGGCGGGACTTACAATGAGCAGTTCTTC. Amino acids: CASSLSRGGTYNEQFF. The chain is built from TRBV7-2 and TRBJ2-1, with D tentatively TRBD2 (6 bases). CDR1 is SGHTA, CDR2 FQGNSA, per germline. Trimming left V 5 bases short and J 4 bases short, with 18 bases between. This CDR3 has 16 amino acids. The full variable domain, with the rest looked up from reference TRBV7-2 and TRBJ2-1, is GAGVSQSPSNKVTEKGKDVELRCDPISGHTALYWYRQSLGQGLEFLIYFQGNSAPDKSGLPSDRFSAERTGGSVSTLTIQRTQQEDSAVYLCASSLSRGGTYNEQFFGPGTRLTVL.

The V and J genes are TRBV19 and TRBJ2-1; 14 bases map to TRBD2. The CDR3 covers 15 residues. V shed 4 bases, J shed 9 bases, and the junction held 5 bases outside the gene matches. CDR1 LNHDA and CDR2 SQIVND come from the germline V gene (reference sequence). CDR3 in DNA: TGTGCCAGTAGTAGTGGGACTAGCGGGAGCACTGAGCAGTTCTTC. This encodes CASSSGTSGSTEQFF.

This sequence joins TRBV10-3 and TRBJ2-1, with D perhaps given as TRBD1 or TRBD2 (5 bases each). Per the germline V gene, CDR1 is ENHRY and CDR2 is SYGVKD. The CDR3 has 15 residues. Trimming stripped 10 bases from V and 4 bases from J, with 20 bases between. CDR3 DNA: TGTGCCAACAGCCGGGACCGGAATCCGTACAATGAGCAGTTCTTC. It translates to CANSRDRNPYNEQFF.

CDR3 in DNA: TGTGCCAGCACCTCACAAATGGCTTATGGCTACACCTTC. Its protein product is CASTSQMAYGYTF. This chain connects TRBV28 to TRBJ1-2; D is ambiguous. The CDR3 is 13 residues long. CDR1 MDHEN and CDR2 SYDVKM come from the germline V gene. The V end was cut by 7 bases, the J end by 5 bases, with 14 bases between.

This clonotype was detected only a few times. The chain uses TRBV11-2 and TRBJ2-1, with a tentative D call TRBD2 (5 bases). With 0 bases removed from V and 3 bases from J, the gap between germline ends came to 21 bases. This CDR3 has 19 residues. The germline gives CDR1 SGHAT, CDR2 FQNNGV. CDR3 nucleotides: TGTGCCAGCAGCTTAGAATTGGGAGCATTTGGGCGGCGCTACAATGAGCAGTTCTTC. Residues: CASSLELGAFGRRYNEQFF.

V and J are TRBV28 and TRBJ2-5, with D possibly matching TRBD1 (9 bases). The length of the CDR3 is 17 residues. From germline, CDR1 is MDHEN and CDR2 SYDVKM. V lost 7 bases and J 5 bases, leaving 26 bases between the germline ends. CDR3 region: CASTLTGGWAGGETQYF. The DNA for the CDR3 is TGTGCCAGCACACTTACAGGGGGCTGGGCGGGAGGCGAGACCCAGTACTTC.

There are a few counts of this clonotype. The chain links TRBV6-1 to TRBJ1-1; no clear D. CDR3 length: 12 residues. Germline CDR1 and CDR2: MNHNS and SASEGT. V was clipped by 6 bases and J by 0 bases, with 5 bases between them. CDR3 region: CASRTMNTEAFF. CDR3 in DNA: TGTGCCAGCAGAACAATGAACACTGAAGCTTTCTTT.

This clonotype was recorded many times. The V gene is TRBV7-2, the J gene TRBJ1-2, with 7 positions matching TRBD1. V was pared by 5 bases and J by 7 bases, with 16 bases of the junction left unmatched. This CDR3 region has 16 residues. Looked up from germline, CDR1 is SGHTA and CDR2 is FQGNSA. In nucleotides, the CDR3 is TGTGCCAGCAGCCGAGGGGTACCGACAGGGAGTAGTGGCTACACCTTC. Encoded protein: CASSRGVPTGSSGYTF.